This entry lists 23 T cell receptor beta chains sequenced from one sample in a study of cytomegalovirus exposure and HLA in healthy donors. Sequencing used immunoSEQ multiplex PCR; TCRdb keeps in-frame clones, though not all of them. The table lists some 260,000 clones, 90% of them singletons. The sequencing input was PBMCs. These receptors came from a young woman in good health and CMV-seronegative.

The V call is TRBV5-1, the J call TRBJ2-7; D tentatively reads TRBD1 or TRBD2 (6 bases each). The CDR3 sequence is 13 residues long. Trimming took 4 bases from V and 4 from J, leaving 12 bases between them. In germline, CDR1 is SGHRS, CDR2 YFSETQ. As DNA, the CDR3 is TGCGCCAGCAGCGGCGGGACACCTTACGAGCAGTACTTC. Amino acid sequence: CASSGGTPYEQYF. The full variable domain, completed using reference TRBV5-1 and TRBJ2-7, is KAGVTQTPRYLIKTRGQQVTLSCSPISGHRSVSWYQQTPGQGLQFLFEYFSETQRNKGNFPGRFSGRQFSNSRSEMNVSTLELGDSALYLCASSGGTPYEQYFGPGTRLTVT.

The CDR3 bases are TGTGCCAGCAGCTTGGTACTAGCCTACGAGCAGTACTTC. It codes for CASSLVLAYEQYF. J is TRBJ2-7 and V is TRBV5-6, with D possibly matching TRBD2 (5 bases). V lost 0 bases and J lost 2, with 6 bases in between. This CDR3 is 13 amino acids long. Per the germline V gene, CDR1 is SGHDT and CDR2 is YYEEEE.

The gene calls are TRBV7-2 and TRBJ2-7; 10 nucleotides line up with TRBD1. This CDR3 has 13 amino acids. V was clipped by 4 bases and J by 7 bases; unmatched bases: 4. The germline V gene encodes CDR1 SGHTA and CDR2 FQGNSA. The CDR3 sequence: CASSSDRGREQYF. Written as DNA, the CDR3 is TGTGCCAGCAGCTCAGACAGGGGGCGGGAGCAGTACTTC. The whole variable domain, filled in from reference TRBV7-2 and TRBJ2-7, reads GAGVSQSPSNKVTEKGKDVELRCDPISGHTALYWYRQSLGQGLEFLIYFQGNSAPDKSGLPSDRFSAERTGGSVSTLTIQRTQQEDSAVYLCASSSDRGREQYFGPGTRLTVT.

This chain links TRBV18 with TRBJ2-4; 10 positions agree with TRBD1. The CDR3 loop spans 18 amino acids. V lost 3 bases, J lost 0 bases, and 8 bases stayed unmatched. Germline loops: CDR1 KGHSH, CDR2 LQKENI. The CDR3 loop reads CASSPGQGPSIAKNIQYF. In DNA, the CDR3 is TGTGCCAGCTCACCGGGACAGGGGCCGAGTATAGCCAAAAACATTCAGTACTTC.

This clone was recorded a few times. This chain uses TRBV5-6 with TRBJ2-1; no definite D call. Germline CDR1 and CDR2: SGHDT and YYEEEE. There are 11 residues in the CDR3. The V end was cut by 5 bases, the J end by 10 bases, with 10 bases between. The CDR3 region has the DNA TGTGCCAGCAGTTCGAGTTGGGAGCAGTTCTTC. Translated, it gives CASSSSWEQFF.

The chain has TRBV9 and TRBJ2-3; TRBD2 matches at 8 bases. With 7 bases clipped from V and 2 bases from J, the junction kept 18 bases outside the gene matches. Germline V gene lookup returns CDR1 SGDLS and CDR2 YYNGEE. The CDR3 consists of 18 residues. CDR3 in DNA: TGTGCCAGCCGGGCCCGGGAGGGCATAGGTCGGGACACAGATACGCAGTATTTT. This sequence encodes CASRAREGIGRDTDTQYF.

The chain couples TRBV7-3 to TRBJ2-5; D may be TRBD2 (6 bases). V lost 4 bases, J lost 3 bases, and 9 bases lay in between. Germline CDR1 is SGHTA and CDR2 is FQGTGA. CDR3 length: 13 residues. In nucleotides, the CDR3 is TGTGCCAGCAGCTCGCTAGCGAAAGAGACCCAGTACTTC. As protein: CASSSLAKETQYF. The whole variable domain, remainder taken from reference TRBV7-3 and TRBJ2-5, is GAGVSQTPSNKVTEKGKYVELRCDPISGHTALYWYRQSLGQGPEFLIYFQGTGAADDSGLPNDRFFAVRPEGSVSTLKIQRTERGDSAVYLCASSSLAKETQYFGPGTRLLVL.

The V call is TRBV19, the J call TRBJ1-2, with 8 bases fitting TRBD1. The CDR3 loop spans 13 amino acids. V shed 6 bases and J 3 bases; nucleotides not matched to a gene: 3. Germline CDR1 is LNHDA and CDR2 is SQIVND (reference sequence). In nucleotides, the CDR3 is TGTGCCAGTAGCTTACAGGGGGACTATGGCTACACCTTC. Translated: CASSLQGDYGYTF. The variable domain in full, completed from reference TRBV19 and TRBJ1-2, reads DGGITQSPKYLFRKEGQNVTLSCEQNLNHDAMYWYRQDPGQGLRLIYYSQIVNDFQKGDIAEGYSVSREKKESFPLTVTSAQKNPTAFYLCASSLQGDYGYTFGSGTRLTVV.

The chain joins TRBV12-5 to TRBJ2-3, with TRBD2 matching 12 bases. J gave up 3 bases and V 6 bases, and 4 bases lay outside the gene matches. Germline V gene data show CDR1 as LGHNT and CDR2 as FRNRAP. This CDR3 comprises 15 residues. CDR3 sequence: CASGGLAGSTDTQYF. The CDR3 DNA follows: TGTGCTAGTGGAGGACTAGCGGGAAGTACAGATACGCAGTATTTT. The whole variable domain, remainder taken from reference TRBV12-5 and TRBJ2-3, is DARVTQTPRHKVTEMGQEVTMRCQPILGHNTVFWYRQTMMQGLELLAYFRNRAPLDDSGMPKDRFSAEMPDATLATLKIQPSEPRDSAVYFCASGGLAGSTDTQYFGPGTRLTVL.

V usage is TRBV7-7 and J usage is TRBJ2-3; 8 bases line up with TRBD2. Per the germline V gene, CDR1 is SSHAT and CDR2 is FNYEAQ (reference sequence). This CDR3 spans 17 amino acids. V shed 2 bases and J 4 bases; nucleotides not matched to a gene: 11. The CDR3 coding sequence is TGTGCCAGCAGCTTATTAAGAACGGGAGGGTGCCCAGATACGCAGTATTTT. Its translation is CASSLLRTGGCPDTQYF. The variable domain in full, with the rest retrieved from reference TRBV7-7 and TRBJ2-3, is GAGVSQSPRYKVTKRGQDVTLRCDPISSHATLYWYQQALGQGPEFLTYFNYEAQPDKSGLPSDRFSAERPEGSISTLTIQRTEQRDSAMYRCASSLLRTGGCPDTQYFGPGTRLTVL.

The chain combines TRBV27 with TRBJ2-7; a possible D gene is TRBD2 (5 bases). The CDR3 consists of 13 residues. With 6 bases removed from V and 7 bases from J, the gap between germline ends came to 16 bases. The V gene's germline CDR1 is MNHEY and CDR2 SMNVEV (reference sequence). The CDR3: CASSPSRESEQYF. Here the CDR3 DNA reads TGTGCCAGCAGCCCGTCCCGGGAATCGGAGCAGTACTTC.

The rearrangement links TRBV29-1 to TRBJ1-1; the match to TRBD1 covers 9 bases. CDR3 length: 16 residues. Unmatched junction bases numbered 14, after V lost 5 bases and J lost 4 bases. Germline CDR1 is SQVTM and CDR2 is ANQGSEA. CDR3 residues: CSVRGSPDRGGTEAFF. CDR3 coding DNA: TGCAGCGTTCGCGGGTCACCGGACAGGGGAGGCACTGAAGCTTTCTTT.

This clone showed up just once. V is TRBV30 and J is TRBJ2-7, with D uncertain. The V end lost 6 bases, the J end lost 4 bases, and 16 bases lay between the germline ends. The germline V gene has CDR1 GTSNPN and CDR2 SVGIG (reference sequence). The CDR3 sequence is 13 residues long. The CDR3 sequence: CACAGVKAYEQYF. The DNA for the CDR3 is TGTGCCTGCGCCGGCGTAAAAGCGTACGAGCAGTACTTC.

The chain has TRBV19 and TRBJ2-3, with TRBD1 matching over 9 bases. The CDR3 covers 15 residues. Per germline, CDR1 LNHDA and CDR2 SQIVND (reference sequence). With V trimmed by 4 bases and J by 3 bases, 5 bases remained unmatched. CDR3 in DNA: TGTGCCAGTAGTACAGCCGGGACAGGGACAGATACGCAGTATTTT. It encodes CASSTAGTGTDTQYF.

This chain links TRBV10-2 with TRBJ2-7; 12 bases map to TRBD2. The germline CDR1 and CDR2 sequences are WSHSY and SAAADI. V dropped 0 bases and J dropped 4; count of bases not matched to a gene: 4. This CDR3 region has 16 residues. The CDR3 sequence is CASSESRLAGDYEQYF. The CDR3 bases are TGCGCCAGCAGTGAGTCCAGACTAGCGGGAGATTACGAGCAGTACTTC.

The gene calls are TRBV27 and TRBJ2-3; a possible D gene is TRBD2 (6 bases). The CDR3 spans 15 residues. Per germline, CDR1 MNHEY and CDR2 SMNVEV (reference sequence). The germline V and J ends were trimmed by 3 bases and 4 bases, with 14 bases remaining between them. CDR3 coding DNA: TGTGCCAGCAGTTTTCCGGGAGTTCCCCCAGATACGCAGTATTTT. This gives the protein CASSFPGVPPDTQYF.

The V gene is TRBV5-6, the J gene TRBJ1-3, with D unresolved. CDR1 and CDR2 (germline): SGHDT, YYEEEE. The V and J ends lost 0 bases and 4 bases respectively, with 11 bases between them. There are 15 residues in the CDR3. The CDR3 here is CASSLGVSWGNTIYF. CDR3 coding DNA: TGTGCCAGCAGCTTGGGAGTCAGCTGGGGAAACACCATATATTTT.

This chain connects TRBV4-3 to TRBJ2-7, with 8 bases identical to TRBD1. The CDR3 is made up of 13 amino acids. V shed 4 bases, J shed 6 bases, and the junction held 5 bases outside the gene matches. The germline V gene encodes CDR1 LGHNA and CDR2 YSLEER. CDR3 sequence: CASSRGQGREQYF. As DNA, the CDR3 is TGCGCCAGCAGCCGCGGACAGGGTCGCGAGCAGTACTTC.

The chain has TRBV7-3 and TRBJ2-5; TRBD1 or TRBD2 may be the D gene (5 bases each). Trimming shortened V by 1 base and J by 3 bases, and 6 bases separated the two germline ends. The CDR3 runs 13 residues. The germline V gene has CDR1 SGHTA and CDR2 FQGTGA. CDR3 sequence: CASSLMGEETQYF. The CDR3 coding sequence is TGTGCCAGCAGCTTAATGGGGGAAGAGACCCAGTACTTC.

V usage is TRBV5-1 and J usage is TRBJ2-7, with 8 bases aligning to TRBD1. With 4 bases clipped from V and 4 bases from J, the junction kept 10 bases outside the gene matches. This CDR3 contains 15 residues. CDR1 SGHRS and CDR2 YFSETQ come from the germline V gene. CDR3 loop: CASSALQGAPYEQYF. The CDR3 DNA reads TGCGCCAGCAGCGCTCTCCAGGGGGCGCCTTACGAGCAGTACTTC.

This clone was seen just once. V usage is TRBV5-5 and J usage is TRBJ1-1; no firm D call. Germline lookup yields CDR1 SGHKS and CDR2 YYEKEE (reference sequence). Trimming took off 4 bases at V and 2 bases at J, with 18 bases between the two ends. The CDR3 contains 16 residues. Here the CDR3 reads CASSRVGFSPNTEAFF. The CDR3 coding sequence is TGTGCCAGCAGCCGGGTGGGTTTTTCCCCAAACACTGAAGCTTTCTTT.

The table lists this clone with a few counts. The chain has TRBV11-2 and TRBJ1-2; TRBD1 is a possible D gene (5 bases). The CDR3 is made up of 14 amino acids. The V end lost 3 bases, the J end lost 3 bases, and 11 bases lay between the germline ends. Germline CDR1 reads SGHAT; CDR2 reads FQNNGV. This CDR3 reads CASSFGGADYGYTF. The CDR3, as DNA: TGTGCCAGCAGCTTTGGCGGGGCGGACTATGGCTACACCTTC.

The V call is TRBV6-1, the J call TRBJ1-2; tentative D call: TRBD1 (5 bases). This CDR3 comprises 14 residues. Trimming shortened V by 8 bases and J by 3 bases, and 16 bases separated the two germline ends. Germline values: CDR1 MNHNS, CDR2 SASEGT. CDR3 in DNA: TGTGCCAGCTTCGGGAATGGGGGGTACTATGGCTACACCTTC. Its translation: CASFGNGGYYGYTF.